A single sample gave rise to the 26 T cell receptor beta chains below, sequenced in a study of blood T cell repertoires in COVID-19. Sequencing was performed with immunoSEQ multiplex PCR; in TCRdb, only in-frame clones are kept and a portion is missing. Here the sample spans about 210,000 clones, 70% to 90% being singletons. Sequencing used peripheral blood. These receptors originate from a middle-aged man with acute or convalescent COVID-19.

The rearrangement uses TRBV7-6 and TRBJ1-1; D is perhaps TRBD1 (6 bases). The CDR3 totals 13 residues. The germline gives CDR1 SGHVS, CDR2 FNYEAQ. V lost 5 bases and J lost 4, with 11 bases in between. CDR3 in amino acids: CASSATGTTEAFF. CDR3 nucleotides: TGTGCCAGCAGCGCCACAGGGACCACTGAAGCTTTCTTT.

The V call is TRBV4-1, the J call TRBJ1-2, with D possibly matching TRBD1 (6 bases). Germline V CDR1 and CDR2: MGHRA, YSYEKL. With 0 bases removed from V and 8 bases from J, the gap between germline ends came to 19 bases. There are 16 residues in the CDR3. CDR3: CASSQDRAGVERGYTF. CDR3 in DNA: TGCGCCAGCAGCCAAGATCGAGCAGGGGTTGAGCGGGGCTACACCTTC.

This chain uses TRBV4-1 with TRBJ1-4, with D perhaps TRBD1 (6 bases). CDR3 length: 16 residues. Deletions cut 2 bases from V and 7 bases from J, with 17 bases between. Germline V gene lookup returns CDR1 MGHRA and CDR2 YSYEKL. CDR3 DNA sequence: TGCGCCAGCAGCCAAAATGGAGGGGGGGTGAGTGAAAAACTGTTTTTT. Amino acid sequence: CASSQNGGGVSEKLFF.

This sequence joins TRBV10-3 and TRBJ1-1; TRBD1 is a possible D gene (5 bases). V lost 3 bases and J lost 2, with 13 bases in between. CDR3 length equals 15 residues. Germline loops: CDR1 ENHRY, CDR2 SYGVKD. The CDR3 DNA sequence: TGTGCCATCAGTGACTTCGACAGTACCAACACTGAAGCTTTCTTT. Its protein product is CAISDFDSTNTEAFF.

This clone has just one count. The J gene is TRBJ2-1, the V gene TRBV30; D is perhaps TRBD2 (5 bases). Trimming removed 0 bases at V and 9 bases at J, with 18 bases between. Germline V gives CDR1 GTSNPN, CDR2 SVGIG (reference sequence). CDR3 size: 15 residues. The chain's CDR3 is CAWSVLASPGGEQFF. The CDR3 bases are TGTGCCTGGAGTGTATTGGCTAGCCCCGGCGGTGAGCAGTTCTTC. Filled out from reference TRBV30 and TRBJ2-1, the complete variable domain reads SQTIHQWPATLVQPVGSPLSLECTVEGTSNPNLYWYRQAAGRGLQLLFYSVGIGQISSEVPQNLSASRPQDRQFILSSKKLLLSDSGFYLCAWSVLASPGGEQFFGPGTRLTVL.

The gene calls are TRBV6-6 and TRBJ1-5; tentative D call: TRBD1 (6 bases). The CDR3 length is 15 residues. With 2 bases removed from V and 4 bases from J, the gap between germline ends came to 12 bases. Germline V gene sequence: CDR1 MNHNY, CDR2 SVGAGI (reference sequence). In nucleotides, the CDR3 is TGTGCCAGCAGTTACGAGGGGGTTCGGAATCAGCCCCAGCATTTT. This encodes CASSYEGVRNQPQHF.

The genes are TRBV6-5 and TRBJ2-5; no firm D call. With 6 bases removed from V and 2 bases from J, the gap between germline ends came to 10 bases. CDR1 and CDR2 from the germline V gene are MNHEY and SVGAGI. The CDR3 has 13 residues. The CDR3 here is CASRRHTQETQYF. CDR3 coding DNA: TGTGCCAGCAGACGACATACTCAAGAGACCCAGTACTTC.

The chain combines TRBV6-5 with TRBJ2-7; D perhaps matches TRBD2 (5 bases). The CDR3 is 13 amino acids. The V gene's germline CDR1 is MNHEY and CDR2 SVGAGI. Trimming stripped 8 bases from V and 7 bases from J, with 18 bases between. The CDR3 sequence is CASEEALRWEQYF. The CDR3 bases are TGTGCCAGCGAGGAGGCCCTTCGTTGGGAGCAGTACTTC.

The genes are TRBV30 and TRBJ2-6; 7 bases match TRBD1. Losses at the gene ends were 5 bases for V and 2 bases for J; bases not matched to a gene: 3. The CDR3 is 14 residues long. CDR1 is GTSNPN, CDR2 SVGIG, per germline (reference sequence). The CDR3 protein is CAWETGTGANVLTF. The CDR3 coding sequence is TGTGCCTGGGAGACAGGGACTGGGGCCAACGTCCTGACTTTC.

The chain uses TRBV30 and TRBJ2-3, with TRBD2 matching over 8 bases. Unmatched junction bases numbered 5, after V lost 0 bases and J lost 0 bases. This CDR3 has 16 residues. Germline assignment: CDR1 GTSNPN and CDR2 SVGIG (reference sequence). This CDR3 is CAWSVRASGSTDTQYF. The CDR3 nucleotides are TGTGCCTGGAGTGTACGGGCTAGCGGGAGCACAGATACGCAGTATTTT.

The CDR3 is CASSEAQGVEFF. The CDR3 DNA reads as TGTGCCAGCAGTGAAGCGCAGGGGGTAGAGTTCTTC. V and J are TRBV6-1 and TRBJ2-1; 7 nucleotides match TRBD1. Trimming removed 0 bases from V and 14 bases from J; junction bases left unmatched: 4. Germline lookup yields CDR1 MNHNS and CDR2 SASEGT. The CDR3 is 12 amino acids.

The DNA for the CDR3 is TGTGCCTGGAGTCGACAGGGGAACCCCTACGAGCAGTACTTC. Translating it yields CAWSRQGNPYEQYF. The genes are TRBV30 and TRBJ2-7, with 8 bases identical to TRBD1. V lost 2 bases, J lost 2 bases, and 5 bases stayed unmatched. The CDR3 is made up of 14 amino acids. Germline V gene lookup returns CDR1 GTSNPN and CDR2 SVGIG (reference sequence).

The CDR3 region has the DNA TGTGCCAGCAGTTTATCGGGACAGGTCCTAGCTAACTATGGCTACACCTTC. The encoded protein is CASSLSGQVLANYGYTF. This chain connects TRBV27 to TRBJ1-2; 8 bases are shared with TRBD1. V lost 0 bases, J lost 0 bases, and 6 bases stayed unmatched. The CDR3 extends over 17 amino acids. Germline V gene lookup returns CDR1 MNHEY and CDR2 SMNVEV (reference sequence).

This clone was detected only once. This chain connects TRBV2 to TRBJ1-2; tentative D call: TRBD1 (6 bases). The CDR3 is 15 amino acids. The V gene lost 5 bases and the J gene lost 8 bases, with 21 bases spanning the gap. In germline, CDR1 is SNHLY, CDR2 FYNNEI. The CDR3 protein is CASSYRDIYPGGYTF. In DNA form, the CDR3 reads TGTGCCAGCAGTTACCGGGACATCTACCCGGGGGGCTACACCTTC.

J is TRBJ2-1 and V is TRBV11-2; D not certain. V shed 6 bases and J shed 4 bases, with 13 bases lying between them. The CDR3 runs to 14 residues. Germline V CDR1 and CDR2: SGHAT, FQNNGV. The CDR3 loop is CASSQVGRYNEQFF. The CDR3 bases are TGTGCCAGCAGTCAAGTGGGCCGATACAATGAGCAGTTCTTC. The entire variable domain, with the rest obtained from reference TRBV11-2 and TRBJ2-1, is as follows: EAGVAQSPRYKIIEKRQSVAFWCNPISGHATLYWYQQILGQGPKLLIQFQNNGVVDDSQLPKDRFSAERLKGVDSTLKIQPAKLEDSAVYLCASSQVGRYNEQFFGPGTRLTVL.

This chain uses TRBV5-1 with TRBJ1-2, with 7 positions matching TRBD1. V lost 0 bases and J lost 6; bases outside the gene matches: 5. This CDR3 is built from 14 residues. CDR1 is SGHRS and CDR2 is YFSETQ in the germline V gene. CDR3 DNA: TGCGCCAGCAGCTTGGTAGGGGACAGCGATGGCTACACCTTC. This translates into CASSLVGDSDGYTF. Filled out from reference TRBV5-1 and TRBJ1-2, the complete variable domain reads KAGVTQTPRYLIKTRGQQVTLSCSPISGHRSVSWYQQTPGQGLQFLFEYFSETQRNKGNFPGRFSGRQFSNSRSEMNVSTLELGDSALYLCASSLVGDSDGYTFGSGTRLTVV.

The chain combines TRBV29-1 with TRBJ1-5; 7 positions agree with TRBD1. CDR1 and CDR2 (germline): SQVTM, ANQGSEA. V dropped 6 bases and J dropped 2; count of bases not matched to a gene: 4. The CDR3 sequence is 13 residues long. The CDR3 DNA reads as TGCAGCGTCCTCGACAGGGGCAATCAGCCCCAGCATTTT. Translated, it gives CSVLDRGNQPQHF.

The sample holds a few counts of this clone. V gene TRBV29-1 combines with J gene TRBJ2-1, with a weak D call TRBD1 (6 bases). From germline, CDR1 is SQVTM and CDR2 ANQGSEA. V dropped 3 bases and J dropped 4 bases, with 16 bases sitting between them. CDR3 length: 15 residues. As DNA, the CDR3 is TGCAGCGTTGAGGGTATTAGGGGGAGATACAATGAGCAGTTCTTC. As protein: CSVEGIRGRYNEQFF.

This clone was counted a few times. As DNA, the CDR3 is TGCGCCAGCAGCCCAGACAGCTCCTACGAGCAGTACTTC. Its translation is CASSPDSSYEQYF. The rearrangement uses TRBV5-1 and TRBJ2-7; tentatively, D is TRBD1 (5 bases). Deletions cut 4 bases from V and 0 bases from J, with 8 bases between. The CDR3 has 13 residues. Germline lookup yields CDR1 SGHRS and CDR2 YFSETQ.

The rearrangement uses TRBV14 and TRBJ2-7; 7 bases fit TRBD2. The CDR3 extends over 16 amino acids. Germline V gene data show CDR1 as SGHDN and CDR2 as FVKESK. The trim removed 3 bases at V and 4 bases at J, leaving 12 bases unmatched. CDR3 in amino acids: CASSHEGAGVGYEQYF. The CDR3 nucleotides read TGTGCCAGCAGCCATGAGGGTGCGGGGGTCGGGTACGAGCAGTACTTC.

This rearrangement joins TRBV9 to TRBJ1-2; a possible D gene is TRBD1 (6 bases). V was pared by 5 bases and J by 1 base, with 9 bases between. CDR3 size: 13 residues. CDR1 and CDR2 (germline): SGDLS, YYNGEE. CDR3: CASRGHHNYGYTF. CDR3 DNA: TGTGCCAGCAGGGGACATCATAACTATGGCTACACCTTC. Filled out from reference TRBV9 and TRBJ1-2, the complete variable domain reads DSGVTQTPKHLITATGQRVTLRCSPRSGDLSVYWYQQSLDQGLQFLIQYYNGEERAKGNILERFSAQQFPDLHSELNLSSLELGDSALYFCASRGHHNYGYTFGSGTRLTVV.

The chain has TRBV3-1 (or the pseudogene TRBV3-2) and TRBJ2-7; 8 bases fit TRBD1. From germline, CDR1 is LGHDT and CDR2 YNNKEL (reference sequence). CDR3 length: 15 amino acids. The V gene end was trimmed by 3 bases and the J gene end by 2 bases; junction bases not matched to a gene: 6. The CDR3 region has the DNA TGTGCCAGCAGCCACCAGGACAGGGTCCCCTACGAGCAGTACTTC. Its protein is CASSHQDRVPYEQYF.

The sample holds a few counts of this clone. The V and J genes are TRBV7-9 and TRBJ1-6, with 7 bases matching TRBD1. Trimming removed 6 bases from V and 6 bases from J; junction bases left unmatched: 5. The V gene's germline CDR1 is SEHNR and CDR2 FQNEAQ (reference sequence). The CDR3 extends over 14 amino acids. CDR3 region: CASRDRQGNSPLHF. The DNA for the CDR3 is TGTGCCAGCAGGGATAGACAGGGTAATTCACCCCTCCACTTT. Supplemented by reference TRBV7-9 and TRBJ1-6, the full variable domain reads DTGVSQNPRHKITKRGQNVTFRCDPISEHNRLYWYRQTLGQGPEFLTYFQNEAQLEKSRLLSDRFSAERPKGSFSTLEIQRTEQGDSAMYLCASRDRQGNSPLHFGNGTRLTVT.

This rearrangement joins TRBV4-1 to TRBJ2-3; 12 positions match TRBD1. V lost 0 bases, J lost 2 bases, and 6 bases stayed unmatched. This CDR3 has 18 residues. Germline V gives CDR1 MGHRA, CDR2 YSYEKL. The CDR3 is CASSQERSGQGATDTQYF. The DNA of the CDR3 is TGCGCCAGCAGCCAAGAGCGTTCGGGACAGGGGGCCACAGATACGCAGTATTTT.

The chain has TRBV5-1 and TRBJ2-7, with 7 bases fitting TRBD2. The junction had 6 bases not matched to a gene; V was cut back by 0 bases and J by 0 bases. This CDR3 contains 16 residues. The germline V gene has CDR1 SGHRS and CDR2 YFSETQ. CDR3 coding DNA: TGCGCCAGCAGCTTGGATTGGGGGGGAAGCTCCTACGAGCAGTACTTC. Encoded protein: CASSLDWGGSSYEQYF.

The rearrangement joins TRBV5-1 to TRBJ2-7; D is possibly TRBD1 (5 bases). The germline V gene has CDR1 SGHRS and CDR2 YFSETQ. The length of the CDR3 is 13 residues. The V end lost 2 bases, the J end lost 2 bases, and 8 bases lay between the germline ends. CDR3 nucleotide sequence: TGCGCCAGCAGCTTAGACAGAACCTACGAGCAGTACTTC. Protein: CASSLDRTYEQYF.